This T cell receptor (beta chain) was identified during a study of T-cell memory formation after mild COVID-19. About this clonotype: Its antigen is undetermined.

Notes on the study in general: Day 15 to 85 contracting clones showed balanced CD4/CD8; day 15 to 37 expanders favored CD4+.

With constant-segment primers, 5'RACE yielded cDNA libraries of TCR alpha and TCR beta that carried sample barcodes and UMIs. TCRdb redid the calling of the 5' RACE reads with MiXCR, one entry per CDR3 protein. The table has some 310,000 distinct CDR3 sequences, around 20% seen once. The CDR3 is 12 amino acids. From germline, CDR1 is DFQATT and CDR2 SNEGSKA (reference sequence). Trimming left V 1 base short and J 6 bases short, with 10 bases between. The origin of this receptor is a man between 18 and 29 years old who had mild COVID-19 (a few samples of this study predate the infection). Cell type and time point are not known. The sequenced sample consisted of PBMCs or a T cell subset sorted from them (not recorded which). The chain employs TRBV20-1 and TRBJ2-7; D unresolved. For the CDR3, the DNA is TGCAGTGCTAGAGGGTATCCGTCCGAGCAGTACGTC. Translated, it gives CSARGYPSEQYV.